This TCR beta chain was sequenced for a study of blood T cell repertoires in COVID-19. As handled by the study authors: It was from reference gene primer amplification that nucleated cell counts were estimated. Repertoires were generated with immunoSEQ multiplex PCR, while TCRdb's copy carries only in-frame clones and drops some. The DNA was the basis for D and trimming; V, J and clone size are from that table. The table has almost 400,000 clones, under 90% seen once. Cohorts were based on clinical histories the participants reported. Germline lookup yields CDR1 KGHSH and CDR2 LQKENI. The ends lost 2 bases at V and 2 bases at J; junction bases unmatched: 11. The CDR3 runs 17 residues.

The V gene is TRBV18, the J gene TRBJ2-7; TRBD1 matches at 8 bases. The sequenced material came from PBMCs or T cells enriched from blood (not recorded which). The TCR sequence derives from a woman between 25 and 40 years old who had recovered from COVID-19. CDR3 nucleotide sequence: TGTGCCAGCTCACCAAGTCCCGGGACAGGCCACCCCTACGAGCAGTACTTC. It translates to CASSPSPGTGHPYEQYF.